The source of this T cell receptor beta chain is a study of blood T cell repertoires in COVID-19. Libraries were prepared by immunoSEQ multiplex PCR; TCRdb keeps only in-frame clonotypes and omits some of them. The repertoire holds some 42,000 clones, with roughly nine tenths as singletons. V lost 2 bases, J lost 5 bases, and 10 bases stayed unmatched. The CDR3 has 18 amino acids. The germline V gene has CDR1 LGHNA and CDR2 YSLEER. This receptor was taken from a man aged 25 to 40 with active or convalescent COVID-19. Sequencing input: peripheral blood. The chain combines TRBV4-3 with TRBJ2-2; TRBD2 agrees at 11 bases. CDR3 in DNA: TGCGCCAGCAGCCAAAAAACTAGCGGGAGTCCGGGGACCGGGGAGCTGTTTTTT. It is translated as CASSQKTSGSPGTGELFF.